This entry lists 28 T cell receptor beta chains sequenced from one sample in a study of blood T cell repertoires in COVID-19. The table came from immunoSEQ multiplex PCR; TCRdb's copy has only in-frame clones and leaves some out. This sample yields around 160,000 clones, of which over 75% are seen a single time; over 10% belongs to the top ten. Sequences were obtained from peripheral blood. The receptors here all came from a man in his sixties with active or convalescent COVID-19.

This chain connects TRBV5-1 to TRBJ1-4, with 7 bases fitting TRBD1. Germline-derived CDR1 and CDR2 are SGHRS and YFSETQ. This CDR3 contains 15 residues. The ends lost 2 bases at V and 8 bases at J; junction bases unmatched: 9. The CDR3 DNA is TGCGCCAGCAGCTTAGTCGAGGGGGCGGACGAAAAACTGTTTTTT. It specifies CASSLVEGADEKLFF.

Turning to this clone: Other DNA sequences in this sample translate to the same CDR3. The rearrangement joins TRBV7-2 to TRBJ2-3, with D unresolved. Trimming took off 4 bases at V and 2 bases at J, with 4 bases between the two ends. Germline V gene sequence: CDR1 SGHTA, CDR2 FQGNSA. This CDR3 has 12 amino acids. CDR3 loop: CASSSNTDTQYF. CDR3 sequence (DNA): TGTGCCAGCAGCTCTAACACAGATACGCAGTATTTT.

The CDR3 nucleotides read TGTGCCCAATCGACTGTTAGCGGGAGGCGCAATGAGCAGTTCTTC. Protein: CAQSTVSGRRNEQFF. The rearrangement links TRBV19 to TRBJ2-1, with 10 bases identical to TRBD2. The CDR3 consists of 15 residues. V lost 11 bases and J lost 6; bases outside the gene matches: 13. In germline, CDR1 is LNHDA, CDR2 SQIVND (reference sequence).

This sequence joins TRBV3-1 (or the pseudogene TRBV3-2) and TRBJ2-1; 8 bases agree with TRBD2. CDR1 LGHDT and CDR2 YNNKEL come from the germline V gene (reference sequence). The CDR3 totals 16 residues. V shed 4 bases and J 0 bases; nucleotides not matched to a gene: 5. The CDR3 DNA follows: TGTGCCAGCAGCCCAACCAGCGGGAGCTCCTACAATGAGCAGTTCTTC. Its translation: CASSPTSGSSYNEQFF.

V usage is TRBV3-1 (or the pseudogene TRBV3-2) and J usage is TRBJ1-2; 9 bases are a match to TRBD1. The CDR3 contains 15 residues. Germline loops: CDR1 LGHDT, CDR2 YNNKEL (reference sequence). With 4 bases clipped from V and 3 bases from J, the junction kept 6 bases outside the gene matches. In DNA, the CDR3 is TGTGCCAGCAGCCCCCAGGACAGGGGCCACTATGGCTACACCTTC. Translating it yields CASSPQDRGHYGYTF.

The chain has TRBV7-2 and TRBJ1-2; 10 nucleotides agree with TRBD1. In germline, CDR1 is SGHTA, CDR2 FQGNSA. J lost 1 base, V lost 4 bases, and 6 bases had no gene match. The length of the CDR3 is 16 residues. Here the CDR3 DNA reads TGTGCCAGCAGCTCCCGACAGGGGGCTGATAACTATGGCTACACCTTC. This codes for CASSSRQGADNYGYTF.

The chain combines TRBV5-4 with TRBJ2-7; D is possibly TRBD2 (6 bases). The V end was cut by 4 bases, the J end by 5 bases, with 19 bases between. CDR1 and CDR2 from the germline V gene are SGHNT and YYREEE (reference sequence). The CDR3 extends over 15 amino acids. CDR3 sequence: CASSPGDPARNEQYF. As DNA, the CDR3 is TGTGCCAGCAGCCCGGGGGACCCGGCAAGAAACGAGCAGTACTTC.

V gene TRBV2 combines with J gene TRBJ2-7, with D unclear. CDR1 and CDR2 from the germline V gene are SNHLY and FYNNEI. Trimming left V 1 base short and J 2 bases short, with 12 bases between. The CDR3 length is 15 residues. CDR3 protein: CASSEVRGYTYEQYF. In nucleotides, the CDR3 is TGTGCCAGCAGTGAAGTCCGCGGTTATACCTACGAGCAGTACTTC.

The CDR3 sequence is CASSYSKPSGRYEQYF. The CDR3 bases are TGTGCCAGCAGTTACTCGAAACCTAGCGGGAGGTACGAGCAGTACTTC. The rearrangement joins TRBV6-5 to TRBJ2-7, with 11 bases matching TRBD2. The germline V gene has CDR1 MNHEY and CDR2 SVGAGI. CDR3 size: 16 residues. V was pared by 0 bases and J by 4 bases, with 5 bases of the junction left unmatched.

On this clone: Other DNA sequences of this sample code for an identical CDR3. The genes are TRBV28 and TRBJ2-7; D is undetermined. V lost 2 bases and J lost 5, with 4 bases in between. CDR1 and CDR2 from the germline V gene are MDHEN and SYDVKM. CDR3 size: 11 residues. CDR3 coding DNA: TGTGCCAGCAGTTTACTCGACGAGCAGTACTTC. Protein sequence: CASSLLDEQYF. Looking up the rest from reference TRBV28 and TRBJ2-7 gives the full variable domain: DVKVTQSSRYLVKRTGEKVFLECVQDMDHENMFWYRQDPGLGLRLIYFSYDVKMKEKGDIPEGYSVSREKKERFSLILESASTNQTSMYLCASSLLDEQYFGPGTRLTVT.

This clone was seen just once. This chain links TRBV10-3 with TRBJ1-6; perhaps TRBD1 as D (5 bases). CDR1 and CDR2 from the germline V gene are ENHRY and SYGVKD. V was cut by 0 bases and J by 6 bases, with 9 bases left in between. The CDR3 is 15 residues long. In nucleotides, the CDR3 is TGTGCCATCAGTGAGTCTGGCGGGACTAATTCACCCCTCCACTTT. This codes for CAISESGGTNSPLHF.

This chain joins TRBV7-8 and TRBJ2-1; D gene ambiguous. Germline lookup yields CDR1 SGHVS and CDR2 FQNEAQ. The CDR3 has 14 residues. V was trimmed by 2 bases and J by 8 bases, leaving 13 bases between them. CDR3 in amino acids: CASSLKTQVDEQFF. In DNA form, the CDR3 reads TGTGCCAGCAGCTTAAAAACGCAGGTGGATGAGCAGTTCTTC.

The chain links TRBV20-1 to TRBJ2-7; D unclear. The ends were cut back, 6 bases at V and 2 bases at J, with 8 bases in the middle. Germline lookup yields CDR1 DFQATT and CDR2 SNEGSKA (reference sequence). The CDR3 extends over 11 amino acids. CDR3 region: CSARQAYEQYF. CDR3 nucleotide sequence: TGCAGTGCCCGGCAGGCCTACGAGCAGTACTTC.

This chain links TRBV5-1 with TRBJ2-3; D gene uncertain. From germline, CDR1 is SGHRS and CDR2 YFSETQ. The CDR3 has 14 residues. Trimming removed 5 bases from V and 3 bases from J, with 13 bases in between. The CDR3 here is CASSVDSRTDTQYF. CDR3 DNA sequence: TGCGCCAGCAGTGTCGACTCGAGGACAGATACGCAGTATTTT.

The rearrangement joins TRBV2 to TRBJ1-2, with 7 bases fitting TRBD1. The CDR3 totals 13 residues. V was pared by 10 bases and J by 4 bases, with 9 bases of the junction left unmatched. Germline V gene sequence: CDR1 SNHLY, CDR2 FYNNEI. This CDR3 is CATAPGQPYGYTF. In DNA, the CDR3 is TGTGCCACGGCCCCGGGACAGCCCTATGGCTACACCTTC. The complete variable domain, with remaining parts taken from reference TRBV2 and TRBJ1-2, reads EPEVTQTPSHQVTQMGQEVILRCVPISNHLYFYWYRQILGQKVEFLVSFYNNEISEKSEIFDDQFSVERPDGSNFTLKIRSTKLEDSAMYFCATAPGQPYGYTFGSGTRLTVV.

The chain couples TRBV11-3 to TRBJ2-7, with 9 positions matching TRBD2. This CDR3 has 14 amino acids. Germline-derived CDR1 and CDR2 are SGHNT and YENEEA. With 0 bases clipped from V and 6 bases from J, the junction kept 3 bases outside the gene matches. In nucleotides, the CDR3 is TGTGCCAGCAGCTTAGATGGACTAGCGAGCGAGCAGTACTTC. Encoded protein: CASSLDGLASEQYF. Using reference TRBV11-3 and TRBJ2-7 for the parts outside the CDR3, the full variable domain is EAGVVQSPRYKIIEKKQPVAFWCNPISGHNTLYWYLQNLGQGPELLIRYENEEAVDDSQLPKDRFSAERLKGVDSTLKIQPAELGDSAVYLCASSLDGLASEQYFGPGTRLTVT.

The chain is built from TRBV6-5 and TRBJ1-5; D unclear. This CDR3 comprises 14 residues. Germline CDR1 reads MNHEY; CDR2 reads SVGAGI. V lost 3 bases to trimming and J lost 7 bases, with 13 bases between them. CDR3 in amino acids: CASSYSNRVQPQHF. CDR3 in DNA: TGTGCCAGCAGTTATAGCAATCGTGTGCAGCCCCAGCATTTT.

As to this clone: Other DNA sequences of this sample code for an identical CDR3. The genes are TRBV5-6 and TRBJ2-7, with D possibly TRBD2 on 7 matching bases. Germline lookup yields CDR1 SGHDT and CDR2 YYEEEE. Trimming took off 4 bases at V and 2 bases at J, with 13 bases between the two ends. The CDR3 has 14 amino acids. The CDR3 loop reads CASSRGGLTYEQYF. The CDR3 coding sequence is TGTGCCAGCAGCAGGGGGGGACTTACCTACGAGCAGTACTTC.

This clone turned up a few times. Here the CDR3 DNA reads TGTGCCAGTAGTATCCGAGGGAACACCATATATTTT. It encodes CASSIRGNTIYF. The rearrangement joins TRBV19 to TRBJ1-3, with unresolved D. The V end lost 3 bases, the J end lost 7 bases, and 7 bases lay between the germline ends. CDR3 length: 12 amino acids. Germline V lookup: CDR1 LNHDA, CDR2 SQIVND (reference sequence).

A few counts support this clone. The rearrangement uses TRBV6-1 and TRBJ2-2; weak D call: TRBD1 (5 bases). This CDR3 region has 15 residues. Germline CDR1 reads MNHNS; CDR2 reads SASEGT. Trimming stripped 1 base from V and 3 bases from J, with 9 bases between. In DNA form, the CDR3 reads TGTGCCAGCAGTGAAGGGGGCTACTACACCGGGGAGCTGTTTTTT. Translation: CASSEGGYYTGELFF.

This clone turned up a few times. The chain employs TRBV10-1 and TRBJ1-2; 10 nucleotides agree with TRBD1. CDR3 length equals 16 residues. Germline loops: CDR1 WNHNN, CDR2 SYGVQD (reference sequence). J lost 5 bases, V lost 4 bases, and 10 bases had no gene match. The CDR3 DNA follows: TGCGCCAGCAGTGCAGGGGACAGGGGAGACCGTTATGGCTACACCTTC. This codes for CASSAGDRGDRYGYTF.

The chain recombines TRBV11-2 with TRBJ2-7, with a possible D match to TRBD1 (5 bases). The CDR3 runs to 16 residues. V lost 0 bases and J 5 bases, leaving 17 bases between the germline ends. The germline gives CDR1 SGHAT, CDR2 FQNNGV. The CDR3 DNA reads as TGTGCCAGCAGCTTAGAGGGGCGACGTCTTCGAGACGAGCAGTACTTC. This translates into CASSLEGRRLRDEQYF.

In DNA form, the CDR3 reads TGTGCCAGCAGCCGAGCGGGAGTGAACGAGCAGTACTTC. This gives the protein CASSRAGVNEQYF. The chain carries TRBV3-1 (or the pseudogene TRBV3-2) and TRBJ2-7; TRBD2 matches at 8 bases. Germline trimming cut 4 bases from V and 5 bases from J; bases unmatched to any gene: 4. Germline V gene sequence: CDR1 LGHDT, CDR2 YNNKEL (reference sequence). This CDR3 comprises 13 residues.

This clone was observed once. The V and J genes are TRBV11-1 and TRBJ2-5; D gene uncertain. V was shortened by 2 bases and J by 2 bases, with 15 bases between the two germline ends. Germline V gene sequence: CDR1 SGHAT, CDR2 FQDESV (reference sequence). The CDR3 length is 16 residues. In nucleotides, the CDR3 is TGTGCCAGCAGCTTATTTGACATCCCCTCTCAAGAGACCCAGTACTTC. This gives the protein CASSLFDIPSQETQYF.

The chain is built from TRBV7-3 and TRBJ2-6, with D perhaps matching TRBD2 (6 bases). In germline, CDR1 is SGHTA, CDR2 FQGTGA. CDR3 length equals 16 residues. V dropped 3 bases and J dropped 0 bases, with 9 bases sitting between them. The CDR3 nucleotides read TGTGCCAGCAGCTTTGCGGGAAACTCTGGGGCCAACGTCCTGACTTTC. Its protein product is CASSFAGNSGANVLTF.

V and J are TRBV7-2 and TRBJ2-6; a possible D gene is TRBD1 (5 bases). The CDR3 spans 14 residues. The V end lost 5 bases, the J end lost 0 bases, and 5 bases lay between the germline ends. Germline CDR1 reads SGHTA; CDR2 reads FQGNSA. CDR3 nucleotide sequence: TGTGCCAGCAGCAGGGGCTCTGGGGCCAACGTCCTGACTTTC. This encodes CASSRGSGANVLTF.

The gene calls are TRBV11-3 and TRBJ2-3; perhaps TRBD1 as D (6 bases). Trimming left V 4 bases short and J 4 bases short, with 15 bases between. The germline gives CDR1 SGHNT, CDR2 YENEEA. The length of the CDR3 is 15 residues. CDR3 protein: CASSSPLQGPDTQYF. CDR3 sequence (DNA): TGTGCCAGCAGCTCCCCTTTACAGGGCCCAGATACGCAGTATTTT. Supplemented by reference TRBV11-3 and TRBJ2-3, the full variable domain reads EAGVVQSPRYKIIEKKQPVAFWCNPISGHNTLYWYLQNLGQGPELLIRYENEEAVDDSQLPKDRFSAERLKGVDSTLKIQPAELGDSAVYLCASSSPLQGPDTQYFGPGTRLTVL.

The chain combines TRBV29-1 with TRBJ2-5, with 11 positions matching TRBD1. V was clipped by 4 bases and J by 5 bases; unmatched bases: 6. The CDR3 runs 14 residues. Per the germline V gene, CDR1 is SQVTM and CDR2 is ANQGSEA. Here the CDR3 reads CSVVGTGGGETQYF. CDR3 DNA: TGCAGCGTTGTTGGGACAGGGGGTGGGGAGACCCAGTACTTC.